What follows are 6 T cell receptor beta chains derived from one specimen sequenced in a study of blood T cell repertoires in COVID-19. Sequencing was performed with immunoSEQ multiplex PCR; in TCRdb, only in-frame clones are kept and a portion is missing. The table has hundreds of thousands of clones, approximately 86% seen once; the top ten hold 3.5% to 4%. The source material was PBMCs or T cells enriched from blood (not recorded which). The receptors were sampled from a woman between 35 and 50 years old with acute COVID-19.

V is TRBV5-1 and J is TRBJ2-2, with 12 bases that match TRBD2. The CDR3 is 19 amino acids. Germline V gene lookup returns CDR1 SGHRS and CDR2 YFSETQ. Unmatched junction bases numbered 13, after V lost 2 bases and J lost 5 bases. In nucleotides, the CDR3 is TGCGCCAGCAGCTTCCAGCTAGCGGGAGGGCCAGTCGATACCGGGGAGCTGTTTTTT. Protein product: CASSFQLAGGPVDTGELFF.

The chain is built from TRBV28 and TRBJ1-1, with a tentative D call TRBD1 (6 bases). Per germline, CDR1 MDHEN and CDR2 SYDVKM. The ends were cut back, 3 bases at V and 0 bases at J, with 8 bases in the middle. This CDR3 has 14 amino acids. This CDR3 reads CASSLDSLNTEAFF. CDR3 bases: TGTGCCAGCAGTTTGGACAGTCTGAACACTGAAGCTTTCTTT.

The V call is TRBV3-1 (or the pseudogene TRBV3-2), the J call TRBJ2-7; the D gene is possibly TRBD1 (6 bases). Trimming took off 1 base at V and 5 bases at J, with 12 bases between the two ends. The length of the CDR3 is 14 residues. Germline V CDR1 and CDR2: LGHDT, YNNKEL (reference sequence). In nucleotides, the CDR3 is TGTGCCAGCAGCCAAGTGGACAGCGGACACGAGCAGTACTTC. Its protein is CASSQVDSGHEQYF.

The V and J genes are TRBV10-2 and TRBJ2-7; no definite D call. This CDR3 contains 12 residues. Germline V CDR1 and CDR2: WSHSY, SAAADI. Trimming shortened V by 6 bases and J by 1 base, and 7 bases separated the two germline ends. The CDR3 DNA reads TGCGCCAGCAGCGCCCAGTCCTACGAGCAGTACTTC. Translation gives CASSAQSYEQYF.

V is TRBV3-1 (or the pseudogene TRBV3-2) and J is TRBJ2-1; maybe TRBD2 (6 bases). V was pared by 4 bases and J by 4 bases, with 14 bases between. CDR3 length: 15 amino acids. The germline V gene encodes CDR1 LGHDT and CDR2 YNNKEL (reference sequence). CDR3 DNA: TGTGCCAGCAGCCTCCGACTAGGCGGTTACAATGAGCAGTTCTTC. Its translation is CASSLRLGGYNEQFF.

Remarks on this clone: Other DNA sequences in the same sample also yield this CDR3. V and J are TRBV19 and TRBJ2-7, with 9 bases that match TRBD1. The germline V gene encodes CDR1 LNHDA and CDR2 SQIVND (reference sequence). This CDR3 region has 14 residues. The ends lost 5 bases at V and 2 bases at J; junction bases unmatched: 4. CDR3 sequence: CASSPGQGPYEQYF. The DNA of the CDR3 is TGTGCCAGTAGTCCGGGACAGGGCCCCTACGAGCAGTACTTC.